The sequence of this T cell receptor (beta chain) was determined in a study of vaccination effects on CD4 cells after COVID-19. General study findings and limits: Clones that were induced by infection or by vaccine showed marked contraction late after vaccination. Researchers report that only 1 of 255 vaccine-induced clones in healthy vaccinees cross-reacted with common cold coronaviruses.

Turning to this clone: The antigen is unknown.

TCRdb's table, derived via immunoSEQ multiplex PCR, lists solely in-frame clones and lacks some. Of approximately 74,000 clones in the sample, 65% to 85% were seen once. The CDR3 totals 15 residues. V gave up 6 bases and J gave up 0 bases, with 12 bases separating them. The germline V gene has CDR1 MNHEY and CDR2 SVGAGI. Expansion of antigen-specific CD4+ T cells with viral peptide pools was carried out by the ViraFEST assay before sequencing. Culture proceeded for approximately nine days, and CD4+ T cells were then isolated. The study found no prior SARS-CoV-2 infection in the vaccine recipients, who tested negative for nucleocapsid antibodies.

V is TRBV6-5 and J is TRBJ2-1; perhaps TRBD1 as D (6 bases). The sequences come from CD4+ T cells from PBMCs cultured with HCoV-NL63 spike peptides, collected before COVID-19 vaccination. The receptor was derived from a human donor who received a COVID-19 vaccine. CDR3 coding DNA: TGTGCCAGCAGGGGCACAGGGATCTCCTACAATGAGCAGTTCTTC. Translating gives CASRGTGISYNEQFF.